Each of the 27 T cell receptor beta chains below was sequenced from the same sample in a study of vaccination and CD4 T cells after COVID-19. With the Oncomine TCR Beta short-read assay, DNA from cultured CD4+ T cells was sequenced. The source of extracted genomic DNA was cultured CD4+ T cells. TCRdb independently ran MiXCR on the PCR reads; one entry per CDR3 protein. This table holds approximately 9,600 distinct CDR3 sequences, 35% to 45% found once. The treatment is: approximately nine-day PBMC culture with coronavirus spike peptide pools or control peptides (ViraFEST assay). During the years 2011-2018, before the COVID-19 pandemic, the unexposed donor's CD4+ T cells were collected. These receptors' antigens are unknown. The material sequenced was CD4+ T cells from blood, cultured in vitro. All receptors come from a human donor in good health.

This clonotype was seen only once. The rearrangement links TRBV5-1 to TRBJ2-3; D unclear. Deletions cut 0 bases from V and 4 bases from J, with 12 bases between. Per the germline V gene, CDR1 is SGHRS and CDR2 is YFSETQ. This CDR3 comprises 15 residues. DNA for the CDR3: TGCGCCAGCAGCTTGGCGTCCAGAACGGCAGATACGCAGTATTTT. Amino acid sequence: CASSLASRTADTQYF. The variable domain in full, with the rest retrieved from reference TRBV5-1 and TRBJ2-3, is KAGVTQTPRYLIKTRGQQVTLSCSPISGHRSVSWYQQTPGQGLQFLFEYFSETQRNKGNFPGRFSGRQFSNSRSEMNVSTLELGDSALYLCASSLASRTADTQYFGPGTRLTVL.

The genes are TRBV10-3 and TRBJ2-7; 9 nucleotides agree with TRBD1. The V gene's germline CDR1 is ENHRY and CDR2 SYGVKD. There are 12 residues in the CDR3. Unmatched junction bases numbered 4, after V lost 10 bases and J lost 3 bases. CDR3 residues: CATQGQGYEQYF. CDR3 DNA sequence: TGTGCCACTCAGGGACAGGGCTACGAGCAGTACTTC.

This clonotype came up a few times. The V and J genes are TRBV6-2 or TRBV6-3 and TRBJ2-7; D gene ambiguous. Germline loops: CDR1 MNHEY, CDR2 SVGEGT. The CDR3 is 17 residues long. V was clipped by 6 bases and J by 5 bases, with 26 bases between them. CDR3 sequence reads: CASSLIPGIRALDEQYF. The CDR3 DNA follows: TGTGCCAGCAGCCTGATCCCTGGCATTAGGGCCTTGGACGAGCAGTACTTC.

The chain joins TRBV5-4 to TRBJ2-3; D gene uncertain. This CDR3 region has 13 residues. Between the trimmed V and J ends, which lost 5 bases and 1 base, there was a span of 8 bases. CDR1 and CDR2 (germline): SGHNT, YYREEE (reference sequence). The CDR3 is CASRLSGTDTQYF. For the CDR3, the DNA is TGTGCCAGCAGACTTTCCGGCACAGATACGCAGTATTTT. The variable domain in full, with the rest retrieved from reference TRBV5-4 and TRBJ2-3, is ETGVTQSPTHLIKTRGQQVTLRCSSQSGHNTVSWYQQALGQGPQFIFQYYREEENGRGNFPPRFSGLQFPNYSSELNVNALELDDSALYLCASRLSGTDTQYFGPGTRLTVL.

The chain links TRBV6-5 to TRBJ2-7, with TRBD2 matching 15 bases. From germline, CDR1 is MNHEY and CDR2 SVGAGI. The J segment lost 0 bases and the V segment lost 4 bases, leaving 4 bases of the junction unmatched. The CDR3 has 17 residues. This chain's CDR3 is CASSWTSGRDLSYEQYF. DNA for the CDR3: TGTGCCAGCAGTTGGACTAGCGGGAGGGACCTCTCCTACGAGCAGTACTTC.

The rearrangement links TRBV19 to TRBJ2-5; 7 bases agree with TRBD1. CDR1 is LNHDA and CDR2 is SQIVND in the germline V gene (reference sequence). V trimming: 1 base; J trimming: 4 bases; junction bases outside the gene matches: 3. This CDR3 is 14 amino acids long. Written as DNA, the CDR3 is TGTGCCAGTAGTATAGTTCCAGGGGGAGAGACCCAGTACTTC. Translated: CASSIVPGGETQYF.

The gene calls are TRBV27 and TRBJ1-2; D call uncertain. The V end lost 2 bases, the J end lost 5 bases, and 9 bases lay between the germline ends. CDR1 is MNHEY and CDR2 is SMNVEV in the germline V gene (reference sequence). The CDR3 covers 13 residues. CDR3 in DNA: TGTGCCAGCAGTTTAGGCACAGCTTATGGCTACACCTTC. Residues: CASSLGTAYGYTF.

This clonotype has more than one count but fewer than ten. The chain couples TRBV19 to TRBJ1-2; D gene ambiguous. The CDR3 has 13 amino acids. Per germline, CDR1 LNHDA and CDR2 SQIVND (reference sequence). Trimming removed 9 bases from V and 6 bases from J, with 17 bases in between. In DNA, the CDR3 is TGTGCCAGCTCCGAAAGTAGGTGGGATGGCTACACCTTC. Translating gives CASSESRWDGYTF. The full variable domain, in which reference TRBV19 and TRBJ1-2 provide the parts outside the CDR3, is DGGITQSPKYLFRKEGQNVTLSCEQNLNHDAMYWYRQDPGQGLRLIYYSQIVNDFQKGDIAEGYSVSREKKESFPLTVTSAQKNPTAFYLCASSESRWDGYTFGSGTRLTVV.

The CDR3 DNA sequence: TGTGCCAGCAGCCAGCGTGGCCTGACCTACGAGCAGTACTTC. Its protein is CASSQRGLTYEQYF. The gene calls are TRBV14 and TRBJ2-7; D not certain. Germline CDR1 and CDR2: SGHDN and FVKESK. V lost 3 bases and J lost 2, with 11 bases in between. This CDR3 contains 14 residues.

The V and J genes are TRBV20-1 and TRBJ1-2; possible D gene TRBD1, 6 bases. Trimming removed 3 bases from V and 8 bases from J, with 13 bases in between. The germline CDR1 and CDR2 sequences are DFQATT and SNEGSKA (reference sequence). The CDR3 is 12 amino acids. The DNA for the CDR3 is TGCAGTGCTAGTATCAGGGGAGGCGGCTACACCTTC. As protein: CSASIRGGGYTF.

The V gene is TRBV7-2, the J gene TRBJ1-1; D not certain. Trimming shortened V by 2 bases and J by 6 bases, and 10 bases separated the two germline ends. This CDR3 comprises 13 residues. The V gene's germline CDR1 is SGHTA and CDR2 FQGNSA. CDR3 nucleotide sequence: TGTGCCAGCAGCTTAATTATAGGGTCTGAAGCTTTCTTT. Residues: CASSLIIGSEAFF.

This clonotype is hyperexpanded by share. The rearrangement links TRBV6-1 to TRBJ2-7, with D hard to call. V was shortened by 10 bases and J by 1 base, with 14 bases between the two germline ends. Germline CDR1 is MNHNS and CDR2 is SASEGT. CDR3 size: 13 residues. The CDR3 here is CAMWDQRSYEQYF. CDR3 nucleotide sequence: TGTGCCATGTGGGATCAGCGATCCTACGAGCAGTACTTC.

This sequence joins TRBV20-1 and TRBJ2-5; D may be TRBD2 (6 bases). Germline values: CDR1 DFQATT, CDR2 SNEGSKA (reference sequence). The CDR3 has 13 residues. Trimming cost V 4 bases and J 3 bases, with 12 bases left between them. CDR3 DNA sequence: TGCAGTGCTACCGGGACTTTGAAAGAGACCCAGTACTTC. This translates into CSATGTLKETQYF.

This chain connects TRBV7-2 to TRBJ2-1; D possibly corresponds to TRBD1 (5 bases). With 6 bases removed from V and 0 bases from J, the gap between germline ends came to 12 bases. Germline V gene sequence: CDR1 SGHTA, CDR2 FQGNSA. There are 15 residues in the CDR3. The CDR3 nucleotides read TGTGCCAGCAGGGCAGGGCTTAGCTCCTACAATGAGCAGTTCTTC. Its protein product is CASRAGLSSYNEQFF.

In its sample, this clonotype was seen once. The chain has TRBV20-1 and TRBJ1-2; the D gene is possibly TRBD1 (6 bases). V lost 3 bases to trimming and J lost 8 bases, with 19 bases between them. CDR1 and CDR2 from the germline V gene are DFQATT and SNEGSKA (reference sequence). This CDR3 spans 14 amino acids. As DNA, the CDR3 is TGCAGTGCTAGGAAAAGACAGGTCTCAGGGGGCTACACCTTC. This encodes CSARKRQVSGGYTF.

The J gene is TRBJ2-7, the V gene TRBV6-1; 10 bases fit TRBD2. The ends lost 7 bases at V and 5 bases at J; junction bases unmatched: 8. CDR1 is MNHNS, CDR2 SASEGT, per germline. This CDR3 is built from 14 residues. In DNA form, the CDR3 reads TGTGCCAGCACTAGACTAGCGGGTATCCACGAGCAGTACTTC. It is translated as CASTRLAGIHEQYF.

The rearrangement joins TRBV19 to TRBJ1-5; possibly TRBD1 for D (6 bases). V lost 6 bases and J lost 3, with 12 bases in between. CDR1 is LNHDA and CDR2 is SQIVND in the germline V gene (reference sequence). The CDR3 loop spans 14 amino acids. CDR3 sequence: CASRRGEFNQPQHF. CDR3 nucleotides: TGTGCCAGTAGAAGGGGGGAGTTCAATCAGCCCCAGCATTTT.

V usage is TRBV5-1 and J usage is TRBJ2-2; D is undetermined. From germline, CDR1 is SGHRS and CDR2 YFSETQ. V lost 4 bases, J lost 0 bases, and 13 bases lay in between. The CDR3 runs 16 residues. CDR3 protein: CASSPPGRTNTGELFF. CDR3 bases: TGCGCCAGCAGCCCCCCGGGCAGGACGAACACCGGGGAGCTGTTTTTT.

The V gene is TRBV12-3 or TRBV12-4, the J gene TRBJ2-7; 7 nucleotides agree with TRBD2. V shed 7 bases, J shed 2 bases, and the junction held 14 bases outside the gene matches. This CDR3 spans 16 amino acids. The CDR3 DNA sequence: TGTGCCAGCAAGGGCGGGAGTCTTAGCTTTACCTACGAGCAGTACTTC. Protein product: CASKGGSLSFTYEQYF.

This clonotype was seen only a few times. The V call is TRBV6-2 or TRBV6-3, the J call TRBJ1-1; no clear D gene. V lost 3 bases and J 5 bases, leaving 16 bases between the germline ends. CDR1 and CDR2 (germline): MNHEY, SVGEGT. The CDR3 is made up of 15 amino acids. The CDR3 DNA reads TGTGCCAGCAGTTATTCGCGACTTATCGGGACTGAAGCTTTCTTT. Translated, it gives CASSYSRLIGTEAFF.

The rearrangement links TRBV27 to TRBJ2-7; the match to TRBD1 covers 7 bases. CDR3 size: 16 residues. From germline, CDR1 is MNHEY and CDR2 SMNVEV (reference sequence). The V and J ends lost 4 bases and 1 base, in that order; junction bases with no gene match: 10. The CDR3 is CASSSIRQGPSYEQYF. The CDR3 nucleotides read TGTGCCAGCAGTTCTATCCGACAGGGTCCGTCCTACGAGCAGTACTTC.

The CDR3 reads CASSFATYGEQYF. As DNA, the CDR3 is TGTGCCAGCAGTTTCGCTACATACGGCGAGCAGTACTTC. The genes are TRBV28 and TRBJ2-7; D is ambiguous. Germline loops: CDR1 MDHEN, CDR2 SYDVKM. The CDR3 has 13 amino acids. Trimming removed 3 bases from V and 6 bases from J, with 12 bases in between. The full variable domain, rest sourced from reference TRBV28 and TRBJ2-7, is DVKVTQSSRYLVKRTGEKVFLECVQDMDHENMFWYRQDPGLGLRLIYFSYDVKMKEKGDIPEGYSVSREKKERFSLILESASTNQTSMYLCASSFATYGEQYFGPGTRLTVT.

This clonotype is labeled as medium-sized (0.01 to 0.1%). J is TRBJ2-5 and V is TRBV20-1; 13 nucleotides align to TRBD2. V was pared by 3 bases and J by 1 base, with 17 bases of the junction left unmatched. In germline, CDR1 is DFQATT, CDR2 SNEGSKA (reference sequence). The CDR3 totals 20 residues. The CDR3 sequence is CSASGLGGLAGEGVQETQYF. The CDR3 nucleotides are TGCAGTGCTAGCGGGTTGGGCGGACTAGCGGGAGAGGGCGTCCAAGAGACCCAGTACTTC.

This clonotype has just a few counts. CDR3 sequence reads: CSARVVYQETQYF. The CDR3 bases are TGCAGTGCTAGAGTTGTATACCAAGAGACCCAGTACTTC. This chain joins TRBV20-1 and TRBJ2-5; no reliable D call. Germline V lookup: CDR1 DFQATT, CDR2 SNEGSKA (reference sequence). V gave up 1 base and J gave up 0 bases, with 6 bases separating them. CDR3 size: 13 residues.

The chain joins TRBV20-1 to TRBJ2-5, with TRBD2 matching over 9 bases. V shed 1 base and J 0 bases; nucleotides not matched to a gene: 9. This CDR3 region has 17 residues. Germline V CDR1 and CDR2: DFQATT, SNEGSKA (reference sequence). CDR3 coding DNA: TGCAGTGCTAGAGCGTCGGCCAGCGGGAGGCACCAAGAGACCCAGTACTTC. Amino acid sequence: CSARASASGRHQETQYF.

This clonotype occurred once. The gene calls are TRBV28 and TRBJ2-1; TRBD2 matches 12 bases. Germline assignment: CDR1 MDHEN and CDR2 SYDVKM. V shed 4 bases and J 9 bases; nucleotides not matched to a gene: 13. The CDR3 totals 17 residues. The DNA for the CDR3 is TGTGCCAGCAGTTCCTGGGAGCTAGCGGGAGGGCCCGGTGAGCAGTTCTTC. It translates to CASSSWELAGGPGEQFF.

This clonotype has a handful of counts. The CDR3 region is CASSYSSTSGSGGPQYF. CDR3 nucleotides: TGTGCCAGCAGTTACTCCTCGACTAGCGGGAGCGGAGGGCCCCAGTACTTC. The genes are TRBV6-5 and TRBJ2-5; 12 bases fit TRBD2. The CDR3 extends over 17 amino acids. Trimming removed 0 bases from V and 9 bases from J; junction bases left unmatched: 11. Germline V gives CDR1 MNHEY, CDR2 SVGAGI.